This TCR beta chain came from a study of blood T cell repertoires in COVID-19. Profiled with immunoSEQ multiplex PCR; TCRdb holds only in-frame clones, not every one. The repertoire holds 300,000 or so clones, with about 88% as singletons. The CDR3 covers 15 residues. V gave up 0 bases and J gave up 2 bases, with 8 bases separating them. CDR1 is LGHNA, CDR2 YNFKEQ, per germline. The V and J genes are TRBV4-2 and TRBJ1-3; D is uncertain. The specimen sequenced was peripheral blood. This TCR came from a man between 65 and 85 years old with acute or convalescent COVID-19. CDR3 sequence reads: CASSQEETAGNTIYF. CDR3 bases: TGTGCCAGCAGCCAAGAGGAAACAGCTGGAAACACCATATATTTT.